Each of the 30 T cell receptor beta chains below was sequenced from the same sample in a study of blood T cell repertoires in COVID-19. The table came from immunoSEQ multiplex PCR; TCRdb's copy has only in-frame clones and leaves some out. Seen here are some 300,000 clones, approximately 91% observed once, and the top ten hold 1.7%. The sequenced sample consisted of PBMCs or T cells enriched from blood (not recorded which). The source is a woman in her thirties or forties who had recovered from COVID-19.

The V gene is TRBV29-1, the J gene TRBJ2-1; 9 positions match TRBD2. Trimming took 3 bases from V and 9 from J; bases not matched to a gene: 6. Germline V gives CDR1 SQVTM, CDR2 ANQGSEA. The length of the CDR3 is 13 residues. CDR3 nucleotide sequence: TGCAGCGTTGAGGCGGGAGGGGTCTTTGAGCAGTTCTTC. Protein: CSVEAGGVFEQFF.

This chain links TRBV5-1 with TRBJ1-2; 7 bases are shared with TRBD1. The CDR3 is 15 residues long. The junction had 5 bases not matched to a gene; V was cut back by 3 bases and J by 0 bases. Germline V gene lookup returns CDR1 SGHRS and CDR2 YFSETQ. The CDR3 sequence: CASSWTGEANYGYTF. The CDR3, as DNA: TGCGCCAGCAGCTGGACAGGTGAAGCTAACTATGGCTACACCTTC.

The CDR3 protein is CASSQLTGTTEAFF. The CDR3 bases are TGTGCCAGCAGCCAACTGACAGGGACCACTGAAGCTTTCTTT. This chain uses TRBV3-1 (or the pseudogene TRBV3-2) with TRBJ1-1, with 7 bases fitting TRBD1. Germline values: CDR1 LGHDT, CDR2 YNNKEL (reference sequence). V was pared by 2 bases and J by 4 bases, with 4 bases of the junction left unmatched. This CDR3 has 14 residues.

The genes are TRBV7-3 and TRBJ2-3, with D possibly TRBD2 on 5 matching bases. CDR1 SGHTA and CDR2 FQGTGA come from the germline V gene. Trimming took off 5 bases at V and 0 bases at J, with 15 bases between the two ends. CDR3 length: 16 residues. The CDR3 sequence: CASSPSRRGSTDTQYF. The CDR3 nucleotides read TGTGCCAGCAGCCCCTCGAGGAGAGGGAGCACAGATACGCAGTATTTT.

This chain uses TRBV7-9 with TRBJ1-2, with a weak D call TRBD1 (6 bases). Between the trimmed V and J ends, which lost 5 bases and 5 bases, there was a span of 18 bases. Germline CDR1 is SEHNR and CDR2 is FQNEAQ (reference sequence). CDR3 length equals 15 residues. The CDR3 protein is CASSAYRDIEYGYTF. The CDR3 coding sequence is TGTGCCAGCAGCGCCTACCGGGACATTGAATATGGCTACACCTTC.

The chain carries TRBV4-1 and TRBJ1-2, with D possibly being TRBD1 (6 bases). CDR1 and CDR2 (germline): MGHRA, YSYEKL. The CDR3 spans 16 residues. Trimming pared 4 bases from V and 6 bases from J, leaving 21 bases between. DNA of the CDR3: TGCGCCAGCAGCCCCACGGGCGGCAGGGGCCCCCATGGCTACACCTTC. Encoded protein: CASSPTGGRGPHGYTF.

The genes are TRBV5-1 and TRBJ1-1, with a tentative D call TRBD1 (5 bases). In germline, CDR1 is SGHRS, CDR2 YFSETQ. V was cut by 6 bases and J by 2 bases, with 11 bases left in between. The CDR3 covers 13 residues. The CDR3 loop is CASTDQGNTEAFF. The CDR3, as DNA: TGCGCCAGCACGGACCAGGGAAACACTGAAGCTTTCTTT.

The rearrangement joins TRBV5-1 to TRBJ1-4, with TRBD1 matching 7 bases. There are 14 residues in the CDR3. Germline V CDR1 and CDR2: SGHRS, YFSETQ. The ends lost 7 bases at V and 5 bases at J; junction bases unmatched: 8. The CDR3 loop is CASGQGQKNEKLFF. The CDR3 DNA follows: TGCGCCAGCGGTCAGGGACAGAAGAATGAAAAACTGTTTTTT. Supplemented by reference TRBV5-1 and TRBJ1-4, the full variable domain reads KAGVTQTPRYLIKTRGQQVTLSCSPISGHRSVSWYQQTPGQGLQFLFEYFSETQRNKGNFPGRFSGRQFSNSRSEMNVSTLELGDSALYLCASGQGQKNEKLFFGSGTQLSVL.

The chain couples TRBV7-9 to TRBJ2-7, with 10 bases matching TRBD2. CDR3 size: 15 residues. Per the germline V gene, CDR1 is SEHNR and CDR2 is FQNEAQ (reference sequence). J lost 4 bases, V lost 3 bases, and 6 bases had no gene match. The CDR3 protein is CASSFSGRAGYEQYF. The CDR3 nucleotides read TGTGCCAGCAGCTTCAGCGGGAGGGCCGGGTACGAGCAGTACTTC.

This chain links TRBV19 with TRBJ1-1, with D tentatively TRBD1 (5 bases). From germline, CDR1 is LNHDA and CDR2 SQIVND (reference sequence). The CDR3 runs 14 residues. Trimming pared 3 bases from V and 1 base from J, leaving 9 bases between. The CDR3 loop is CASSIDRQNTEAFF. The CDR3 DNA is TGTGCCAGTAGTATTGACAGACAGAACACTGAAGCTTTCTTT.

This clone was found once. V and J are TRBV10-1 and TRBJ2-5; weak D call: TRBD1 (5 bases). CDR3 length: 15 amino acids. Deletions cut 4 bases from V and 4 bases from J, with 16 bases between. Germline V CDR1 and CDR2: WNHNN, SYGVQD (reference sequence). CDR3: CASSVTSHGAETQYF. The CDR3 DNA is TGCGCCAGCAGTGTTACTTCCCATGGGGCAGAGACCCAGTACTTC.

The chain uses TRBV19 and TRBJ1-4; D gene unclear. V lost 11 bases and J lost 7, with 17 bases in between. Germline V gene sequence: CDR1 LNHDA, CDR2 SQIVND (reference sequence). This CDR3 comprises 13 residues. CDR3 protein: CAVSSTRGEKLFF. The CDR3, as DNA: TGTGCCGTATCCTCAACACGGGGTGAAAAACTGTTTTTT.

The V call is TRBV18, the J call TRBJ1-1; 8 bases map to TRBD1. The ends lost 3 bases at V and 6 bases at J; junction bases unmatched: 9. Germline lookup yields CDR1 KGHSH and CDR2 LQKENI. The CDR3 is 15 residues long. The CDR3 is CASSPYRGDLAEAFF. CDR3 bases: TGTGCCAGCTCACCCTACAGGGGGGACTTAGCTGAAGCTTTCTTT. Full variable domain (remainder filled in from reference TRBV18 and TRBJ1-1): NAGVMQNPRHLVRRRGQEARLRCSPMKGHSHVYWYRQLPEEGLKFMVYLQKENIIDESGMPKERFSAEFPKEGPSILRIQQVVRGDSAAYFCASSPYRGDLAEAFFGQGTRLTVV.

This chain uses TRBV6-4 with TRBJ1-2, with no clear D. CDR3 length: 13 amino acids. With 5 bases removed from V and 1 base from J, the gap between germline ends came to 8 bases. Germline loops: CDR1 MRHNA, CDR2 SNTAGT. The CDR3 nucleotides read TGTGCCAGCAGTTCTACGGGTAACTATGGCTACACCTTC. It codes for CASSSTGNYGYTF.

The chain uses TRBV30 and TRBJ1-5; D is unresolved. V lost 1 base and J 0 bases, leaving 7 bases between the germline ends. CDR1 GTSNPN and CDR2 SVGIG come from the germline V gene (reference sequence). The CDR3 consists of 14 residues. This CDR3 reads CAWSAQYSNQPQHF. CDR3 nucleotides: TGTGCCTGGAGTGCGCAGTATAGCAATCAGCCCCAGCATTTT. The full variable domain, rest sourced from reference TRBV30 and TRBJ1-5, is SQTIHQWPATLVQPVGSPLSLECTVEGTSNPNLYWYRQAAGRGLQLLFYSVGIGQISSEVPQNLSASRPQDRQFILSSKKLLLSDSGFYLCAWSAQYSNQPQHFGDGTRLSIL.

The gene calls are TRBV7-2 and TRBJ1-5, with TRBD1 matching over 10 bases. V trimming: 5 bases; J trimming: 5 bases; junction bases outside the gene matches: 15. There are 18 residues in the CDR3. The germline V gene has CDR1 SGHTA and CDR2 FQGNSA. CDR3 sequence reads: CASSPGRTGGSGDQPQHF. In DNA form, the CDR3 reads TGTGCCAGCAGCCCGGGGCGGACAGGGGGTTCAGGGGATCAGCCCCAGCATTTT. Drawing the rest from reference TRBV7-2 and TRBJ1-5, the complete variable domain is GAGVSQSPSNKVTEKGKDVELRCDPISGHTALYWYRQSLGQGLEFLIYFQGNSAPDKSGLPSDRFSAERTGGSVSTLTIQRTQQEDSAVYLCASSPGRTGGSGDQPQHFGDGTRLSIL.

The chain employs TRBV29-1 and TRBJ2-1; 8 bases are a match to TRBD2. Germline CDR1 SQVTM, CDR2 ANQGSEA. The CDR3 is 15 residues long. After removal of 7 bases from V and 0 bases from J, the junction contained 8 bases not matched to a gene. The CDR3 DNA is TGCAGCGCGACGACTAGCGCAAGCTCCTACAATGAGCAGTTCTTC. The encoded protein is CSATTSASSYNEQFF.

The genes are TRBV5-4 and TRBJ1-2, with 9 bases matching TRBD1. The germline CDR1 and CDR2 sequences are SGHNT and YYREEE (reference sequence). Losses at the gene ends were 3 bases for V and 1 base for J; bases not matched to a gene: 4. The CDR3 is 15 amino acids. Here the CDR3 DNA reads TGTGCCAGCAGCTACCAGGACAGGGGTAACTATGGCTACACCTTC. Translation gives CASSYQDRGNYGYTF.

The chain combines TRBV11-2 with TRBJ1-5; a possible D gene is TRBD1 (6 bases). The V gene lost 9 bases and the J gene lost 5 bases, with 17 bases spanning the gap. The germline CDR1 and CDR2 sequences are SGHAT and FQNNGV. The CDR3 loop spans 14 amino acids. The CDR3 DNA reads TGTGCCAGGGCACACAGGGTTCCCCATCAGCCCCAGCATTTT. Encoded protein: CARAHRVPHQPQHF.

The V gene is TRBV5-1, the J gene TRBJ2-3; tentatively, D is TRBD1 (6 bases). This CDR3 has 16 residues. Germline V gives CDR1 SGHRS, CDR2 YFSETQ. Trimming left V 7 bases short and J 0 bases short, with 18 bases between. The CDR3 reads CASGKDAGASTDTQYF. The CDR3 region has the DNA TGCGCCAGCGGAAAAGACGCAGGGGCGAGCACAGATACGCAGTATTTT.

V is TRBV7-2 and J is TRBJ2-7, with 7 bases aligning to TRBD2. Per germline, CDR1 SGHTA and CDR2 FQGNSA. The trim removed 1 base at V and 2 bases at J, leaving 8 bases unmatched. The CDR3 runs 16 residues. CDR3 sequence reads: CASSLVWASGPYEQYF. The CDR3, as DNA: TGTGCCAGCAGCTTAGTCTGGGCTAGCGGACCCTACGAGCAGTACTTC.

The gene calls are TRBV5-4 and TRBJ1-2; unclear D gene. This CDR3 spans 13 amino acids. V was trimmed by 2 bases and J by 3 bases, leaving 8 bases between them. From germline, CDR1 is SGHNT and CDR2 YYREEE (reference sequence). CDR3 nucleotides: TGTGCCAGCAGCTTCCCCGGGGACTATGGCTACACCTTC. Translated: CASSFPGDYGYTF.

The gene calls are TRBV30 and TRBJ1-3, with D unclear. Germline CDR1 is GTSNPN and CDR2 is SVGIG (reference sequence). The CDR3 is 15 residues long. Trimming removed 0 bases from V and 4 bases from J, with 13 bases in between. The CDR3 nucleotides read TGTGCCTGGAGTGTACAACCGGGGTCCGGAAACACCATATATTTT. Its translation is CAWSVQPGSGNTIYF.

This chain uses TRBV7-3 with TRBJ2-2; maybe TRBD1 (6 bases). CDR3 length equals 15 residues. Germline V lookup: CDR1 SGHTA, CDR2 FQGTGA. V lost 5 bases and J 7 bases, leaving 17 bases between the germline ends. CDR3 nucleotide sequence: TGTGCCAGCAGCCGATATCCAGGGGCAAGCGGGGAGCTGTTTTTT. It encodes CASSRYPGASGELFF.

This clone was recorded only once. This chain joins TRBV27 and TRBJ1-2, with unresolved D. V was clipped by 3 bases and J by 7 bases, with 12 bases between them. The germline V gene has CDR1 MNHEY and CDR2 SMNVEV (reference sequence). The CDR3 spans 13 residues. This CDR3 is CASSFRGRGGYTF. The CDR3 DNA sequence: TGTGCCAGCAGTTTCCGAGGGCGGGGTGGCTACACCTTC.

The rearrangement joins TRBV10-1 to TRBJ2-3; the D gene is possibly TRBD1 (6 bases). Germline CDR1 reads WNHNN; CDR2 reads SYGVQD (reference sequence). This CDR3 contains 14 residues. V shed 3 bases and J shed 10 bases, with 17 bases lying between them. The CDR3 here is CASSDEGVGTPQYF. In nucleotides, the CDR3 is TGCGCCAGCAGTGATGAGGGGGTGGGTACCCCGCAGTATTTT.

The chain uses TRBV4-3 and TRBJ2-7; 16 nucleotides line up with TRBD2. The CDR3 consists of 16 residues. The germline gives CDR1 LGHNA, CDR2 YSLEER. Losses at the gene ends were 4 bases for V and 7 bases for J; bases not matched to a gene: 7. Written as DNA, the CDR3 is TGCGCCAGCAGCCCGGGACTAGCGGGAGGGGCGTCAGAGCAGTACTTC. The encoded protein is CASSPGLAGGASEQYF.

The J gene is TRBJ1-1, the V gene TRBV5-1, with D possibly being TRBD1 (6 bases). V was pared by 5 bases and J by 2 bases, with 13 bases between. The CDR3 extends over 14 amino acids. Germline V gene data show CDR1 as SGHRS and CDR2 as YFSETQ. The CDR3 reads CASRSSRGNTEAFF. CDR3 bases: TGCGCCAGCAGGTCGAGCAGGGGAAACACTGAAGCTTTCTTT.

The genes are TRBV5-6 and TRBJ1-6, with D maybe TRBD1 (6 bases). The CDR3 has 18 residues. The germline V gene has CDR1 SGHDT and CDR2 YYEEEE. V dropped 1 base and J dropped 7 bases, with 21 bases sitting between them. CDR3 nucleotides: TGTGCCAGCAGCTTGTGGGGGGGCGCTGGCTCCGAAAATTCACCCCTCCACTTT. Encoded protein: CASSLWGGAGSENSPLHF.

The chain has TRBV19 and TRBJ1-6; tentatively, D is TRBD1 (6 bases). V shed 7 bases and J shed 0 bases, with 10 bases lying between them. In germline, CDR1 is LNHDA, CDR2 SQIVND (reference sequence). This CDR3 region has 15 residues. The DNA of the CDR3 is TGTGCCAGTAAACAGGGTAGCTCCTATAATTCACCCCTCCACTTT. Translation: CASKQGSSYNSPLHF. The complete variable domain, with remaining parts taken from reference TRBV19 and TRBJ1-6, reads DGGITQSPKYLFRKEGQNVTLSCEQNLNHDAMYWYRQDPGQGLRLIYYSQIVNDFQKGDIAEGYSVSREKKESFPLTVTSAQKNPTAFYLCASKQGSSYNSPLHFGNGTRLTVT.